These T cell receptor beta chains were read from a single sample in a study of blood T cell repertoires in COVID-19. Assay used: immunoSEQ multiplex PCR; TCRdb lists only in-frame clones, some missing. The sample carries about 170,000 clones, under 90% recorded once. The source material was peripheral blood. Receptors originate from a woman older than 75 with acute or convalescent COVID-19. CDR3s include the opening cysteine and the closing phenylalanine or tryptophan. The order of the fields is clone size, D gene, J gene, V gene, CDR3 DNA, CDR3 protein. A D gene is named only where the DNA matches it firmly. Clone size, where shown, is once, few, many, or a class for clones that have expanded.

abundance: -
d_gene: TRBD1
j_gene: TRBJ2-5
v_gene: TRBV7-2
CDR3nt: TGTGCCAGCAGCTCGACAGGGATCGGAAGGATAGAGACCCAGTACTTC
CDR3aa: CASSSTGIGRIETQYF

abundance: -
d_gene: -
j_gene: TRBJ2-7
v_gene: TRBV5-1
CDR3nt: TGCGCCAGCAGCTTTGACGGGAAGTACGAGCAGTACTTC
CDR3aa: CASSFDGKYEQYF

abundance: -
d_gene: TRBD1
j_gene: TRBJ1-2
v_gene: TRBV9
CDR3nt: TGTGCCAGCAGCACCGGACAGGGACCATATGGCTACACCTTC
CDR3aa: CASSTGQGPYGYTF

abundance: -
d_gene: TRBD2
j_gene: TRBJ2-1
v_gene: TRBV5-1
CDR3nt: TGCGCCAGCAGCTTGCTTACTAGCGGAGCAGGGGAGCAGTTCTTC
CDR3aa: CASSLLTSGAGEQFF

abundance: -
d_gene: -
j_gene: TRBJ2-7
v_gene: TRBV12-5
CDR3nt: TGTGCTAGTGTCCCGACAGGTTCTACCTACGAGCAGTACTTC
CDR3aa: CASVPTGSTYEQYF

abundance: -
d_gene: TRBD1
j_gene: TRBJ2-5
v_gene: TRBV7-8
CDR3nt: TGTGCCAGCAGCTTAGCCGCCACTCCGGGACAGCAAGAGACCCAGTACTTC
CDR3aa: CASSLAATPGQQETQYF

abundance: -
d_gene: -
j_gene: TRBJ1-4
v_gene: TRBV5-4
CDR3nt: TGTGCCAGCAGCTTCGGGGGGGATAATGAAAAACTGTTTTTT
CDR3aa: CASSFGGDNEKLFF

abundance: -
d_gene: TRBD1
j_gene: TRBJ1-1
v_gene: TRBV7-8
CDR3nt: TGTGCCAGCAGCCCTATAACCGGGACAGGGACCTCGAGGATCCGAGCTTTCTTT
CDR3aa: CASSPITGTGTSRIRAFF

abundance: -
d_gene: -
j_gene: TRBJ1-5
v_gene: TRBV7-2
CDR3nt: TGTGCCAGCAGGGGGAGTGGGGAGTTACAGCCCCAGCATTTT
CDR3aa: CASRGSGELQPQHF

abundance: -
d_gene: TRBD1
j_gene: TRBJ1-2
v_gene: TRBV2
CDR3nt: TGTGCCAGCAGTACTCGACAGGGATATAACTATGGCTACACCTTC
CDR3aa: CASSTRQGYNYGYTF

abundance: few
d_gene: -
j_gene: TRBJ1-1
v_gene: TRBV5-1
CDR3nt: TGCGCCAGCAGCTTGTACAGCATGAACACTGAAGCTTTCTTT
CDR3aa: CASSLYSMNTEAFF

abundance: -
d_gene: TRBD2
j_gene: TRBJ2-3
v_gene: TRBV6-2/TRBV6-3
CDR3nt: TGTGCCAGCAGTTTCGGGACTAGCGGGAGGGCCTGGGCAGATACGCAGTATTTT
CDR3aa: CASSFGTSGRAWADTQYF

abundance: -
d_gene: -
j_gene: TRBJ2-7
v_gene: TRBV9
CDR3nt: TGTGCCAGCAGCGTAGAAGCGACAGCGTACGAGCAGTACTTC
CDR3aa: CASSVEATAYEQYF

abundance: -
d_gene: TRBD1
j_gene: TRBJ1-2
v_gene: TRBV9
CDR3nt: TGTGCCAGCAGCGGTACCGTTAAGTCGGACAGGGACTATGGCTACACCTTC
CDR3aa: CASSGTVKSDRDYGYTF

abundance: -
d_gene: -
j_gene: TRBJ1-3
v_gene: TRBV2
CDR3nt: TGTGCCAGCAGACAGTTCTCTGGAAACACCATATATTTT
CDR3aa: CASRQFSGNTIYF

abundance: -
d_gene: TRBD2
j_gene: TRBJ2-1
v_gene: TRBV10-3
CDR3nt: TGTGCCATCAGTGGGACTAGCGCGAGCTCCTACAATGAGCAGTTCTTC
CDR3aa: CAISGTSASSYNEQFF